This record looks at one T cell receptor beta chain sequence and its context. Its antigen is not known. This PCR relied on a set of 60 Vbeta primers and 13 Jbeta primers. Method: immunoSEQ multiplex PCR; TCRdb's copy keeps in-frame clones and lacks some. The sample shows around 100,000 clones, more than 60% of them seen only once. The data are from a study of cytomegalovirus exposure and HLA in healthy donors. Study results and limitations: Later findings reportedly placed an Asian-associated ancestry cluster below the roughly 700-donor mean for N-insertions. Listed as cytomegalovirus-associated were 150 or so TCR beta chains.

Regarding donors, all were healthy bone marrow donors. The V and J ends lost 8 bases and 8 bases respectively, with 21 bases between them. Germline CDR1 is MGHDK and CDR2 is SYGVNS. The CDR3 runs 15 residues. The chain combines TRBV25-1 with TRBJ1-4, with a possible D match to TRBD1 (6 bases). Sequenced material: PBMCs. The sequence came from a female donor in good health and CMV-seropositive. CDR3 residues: CASSRTGTWGEKLFF. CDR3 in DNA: TGTGCCAGCTCCCGCACAGGGACCTGGGGGGAAAAACTGTTTTTT.